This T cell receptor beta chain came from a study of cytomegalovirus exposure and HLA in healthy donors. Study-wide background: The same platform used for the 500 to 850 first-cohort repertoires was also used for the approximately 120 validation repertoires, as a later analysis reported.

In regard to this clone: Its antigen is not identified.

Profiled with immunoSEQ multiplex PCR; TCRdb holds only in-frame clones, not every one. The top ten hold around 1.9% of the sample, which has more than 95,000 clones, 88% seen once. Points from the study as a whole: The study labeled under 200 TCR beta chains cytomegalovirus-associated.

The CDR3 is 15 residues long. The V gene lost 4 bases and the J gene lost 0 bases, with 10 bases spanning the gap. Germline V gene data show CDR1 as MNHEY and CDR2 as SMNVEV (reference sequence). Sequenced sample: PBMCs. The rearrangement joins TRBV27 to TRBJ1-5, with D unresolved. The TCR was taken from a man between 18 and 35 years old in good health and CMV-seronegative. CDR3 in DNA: TGTGCCAGCAGTTCGTTCGGTGATAGCAATCAGCCCCAGCATTTT. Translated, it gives CASSSFGDSNQPQHF.